This T cell receptor (beta chain) appears in the sequencing data of a study of T cell changes during pregnancy in multiple sclerosis. Generated by immunoSEQ multiplex PCR, the TCRdb table keeps only in-frame clones and is missing some. The table includes tens of thousands of clones, roughly 92% detected once. The CDR3 sequence is 14 residues long. Germline loops: CDR1 MDHEN, CDR2 SYDVKM. With respect to this clone: One junction end does not reproduce the germline sequence, and a read error may be involved.

The sequencing here drew on peripheral blood, taken in the second trimester of pregnancy. This chain joins TRBV28 and TRBJ1-1, with TRBD1 identical over 8 bases. This clonotype was obtained from a female donor with multiple sclerosis, enrolled in a pregnancy study. CDR3 loop: CASSLDRVKTEAFF. The DNA for the CDR3 is TGTGCCAGCAGCCTGGACAGGGTGAAGACTGAAGCTTTCTTT. Looking up the rest from reference TRBV28 and TRBJ1-1 gives the full variable domain: DVKVTQSSRYLVKRTGEKVFLECVQDMDHENMFWYRQDPGLGLRLIYFSYDVKMKEKGDIPEGYSVSREKKERFSLILESASTNQTSMYLCASSLDRVKTEAFFGQGTRLTVV.